These 24 T cell receptor beta chains share one sample of origin, sequenced in a study of cytomegalovirus exposure and HLA in healthy donors. PCR involved 60 Vbeta and 13 Jbeta primers. TCRdb's copy holds only in-frame clones and misses some; the assay was immunoSEQ multiplex PCR. This table holds about 160,000 clones, 80% to 90% found once. Sequencing was carried out using PBMCs. These receptors all stem from a man aged 18 to 35 in good health and CMV-seronegative.

V is TRBV5-1 and J is TRBJ2-1; D call uncertain. CDR1 is SGHRS and CDR2 is YFSETQ in the germline V gene. This CDR3 contains 12 residues. V was trimmed by 3 bases and J by 6 bases, leaving 7 bases between them. The chain's CDR3 is CASSSSSNEQFF. For the CDR3, the DNA is TGCGCCAGCAGCTCCTCCAGCAATGAGCAGTTCTTC.

This chain joins TRBV19 and TRBJ1-2, with 10 bases identical to TRBD1. The junction had 1 base not matched to a gene; V was cut back by 4 bases and J by 2 bases. Per germline, CDR1 LNHDA and CDR2 SQIVND (reference sequence). The CDR3 has 14 residues. This chain's CDR3 is CASSTGQGNYGYTF. In nucleotides, the CDR3 is TGTGCCAGTAGTACGGGACAGGGGAACTATGGCTACACCTTC.

This clone has just one count. The chain couples TRBV27 to TRBJ2-1, with a possible D match to TRBD2 (7 bases). CDR3 size: 16 residues. Between the trimmed V and J ends, which lost 4 bases and 7 bases, there was a span of 20 bases. CDR1 and CDR2 (germline): MNHEY, SMNVEV (reference sequence). The CDR3 loop is CASSSFLGGGGNEQFF. The CDR3 nucleotides read TGTGCCAGCAGTTCCTTCCTAGGGGGGGGCGGTAATGAGCAGTTCTTC.

The genes are TRBV4-1 and TRBJ2-5; D possibly uses TRBD1 or TRBD2 (5 bases each). The J call is in doubt because the DNA end fits TRBJ2-7 better. CDR1 is MGHRA, CDR2 YSYEKL, per germline. This CDR3 comprises 13 residues. The CDR3, as DNA: TGCGCCAGCAGCCAGACTGGGGGCTACGAGCAGTACTTC. Encoded protein: CASSQTGGYEQYF.

The CDR3 nucleotides read TGTGCCAGCAGCGTGGCTAGACAAGAGACCCAGTACTTC. This gives the protein CASSVARQETQYF. The rearrangement links TRBV27 to TRBJ2-5; no clear D gene. Germline CDR1 reads MNHEY; CDR2 reads SMNVEV (reference sequence). V lost 6 bases and J lost 2, with 10 bases in between. The length of the CDR3 is 13 residues.

The V and J genes are TRBV5-4 and TRBJ1-6; D perhaps matches TRBD1 (6 bases). Germline V gene data show CDR1 as SGHNT and CDR2 as YYREEE (reference sequence). V was trimmed by 2 bases and J by 10 bases, leaving 13 bases between them. The CDR3 has 14 residues. The CDR3 spells CASSLQGGWSPLHF. The DNA for the CDR3 is TGTGCCAGCAGCTTACAGGGTGGGTGGTCACCCCTCCACTTT.

This clone appeared once. The chain links TRBV5-6 to TRBJ1-5, with D unresolved. The CDR3 spans 15 residues. The germline gives CDR1 SGHDT, CDR2 YYEEEE. Trimming stripped 1 base from V and 2 bases from J, with 10 bases between. For the CDR3, the DNA is TGTGCCAGCAGCTTGTATCGAGGTGGCAATCAGCCCCAGCATTTT. It codes for CASSLYRGGNQPQHF.

The rearrangement links TRBV2 to TRBJ1-5; 8 bases align to TRBD1. Germline V lookup: CDR1 SNHLY, CDR2 FYNNEI. The CDR3 has 16 residues. V was pared by 6 bases and J by 2 bases, with 9 bases of the junction left unmatched. The CDR3 loop reads CASSARTGGGNQPQHF. For the CDR3, the DNA is TGTGCCAGCAGCGCGCGAACAGGGGGTGGCAATCAGCCCCAGCATTTT.

The chain is built from TRBV6-1 and TRBJ1-2; 9 positions match TRBD1. The CDR3 consists of 15 residues. The germline V gene encodes CDR1 MNHNS and CDR2 SASEGT. Trimming at V came to 9 bases and at J to 2 bases, leaving 10 bases not matched to a gene. CDR3 sequence: CASRTGADLNYGYTF. In DNA, the CDR3 is TGTGCCAGTCGGACAGGGGCCGATCTCAACTATGGCTACACCTTC.

This clone was observed a few times. The genes are TRBV5-6 and TRBJ2-4, with 8 bases fitting TRBD1. Germline assignment: CDR1 SGHDT and CDR2 YYEEEE. The CDR3 loop spans 15 amino acids. The trim removed 0 bases at V and 6 bases at J, leaving 5 bases unmatched. The CDR3 region is CASSLASQGGNIQYF. The CDR3 DNA reads as TGTGCCAGCAGCTTGGCCTCACAGGGGGGAAACATTCAGTACTTC.

V usage is TRBV7-9 and J usage is TRBJ2-3, with 9 bases fitting TRBD2. This CDR3 comprises 15 residues. With 4 bases clipped from V and 4 bases from J, the junction kept 6 bases outside the gene matches. In germline, CDR1 is SEHNR, CDR2 FQNEAQ (reference sequence). The chain's CDR3 is CASSSGLASADTQYF. The CDR3 nucleotides read TGTGCCAGCAGCTCTGGACTAGCGTCGGCAGATACGCAGTATTTT.

V usage is TRBV7-9 and J usage is TRBJ1-1; D possibly corresponds to TRBD1 (6 bases). This CDR3 has 16 residues. CDR1 SEHNR and CDR2 FQNEAQ come from the germline V gene (reference sequence). V was trimmed by 3 bases and J by 3 bases, leaving 17 bases between them. This chain's CDR3 is CASSFSKFKGDTEAFF. The CDR3 DNA is TGTGCCAGCAGCTTTTCCAAGTTCAAGGGGGACACTGAAGCTTTCTTT.

V and J are TRBV6-5 and TRBJ1-6; D remains ambiguous. V lost 5 bases, J lost 3 bases, and 8 bases lay in between. The CDR3 is 14 amino acids. The germline V gene encodes CDR1 MNHEY and CDR2 SVGAGI. CDR3 loop: CASSPGRYNSPLHF. CDR3 bases: TGTGCCAGCAGTCCGGGTCGCTATAATTCACCCCTCCACTTT.

The rearrangement uses TRBV18 and TRBJ1-1; 9 positions agree with TRBD1. Germline-derived CDR1 and CDR2 are KGHSH and LQKENI. The CDR3 loop spans 14 amino acids. Germline trimming cut 3 bases from V and 6 bases from J; bases unmatched to any gene: 5. The DNA for the CDR3 is TGTGCCAGCTCACCCGGGACAGGGTACTCTGAAGCTTTCTTT. Protein product: CASSPGTGYSEAFF.

The chain employs TRBV5-1 and TRBJ2-2; 9 nucleotides line up with TRBD1. V dropped 4 bases and J dropped 4; count of bases not matched to a gene: 8. The CDR3 extends over 16 amino acids. CDR1 and CDR2 from the germline V gene are SGHRS and YFSETQ. The CDR3 region has the DNA TGCGCCAGCAGCCACAGGGGGCGAGAGAGCACCGGGGAGCTGTTTTTT. It translates to CASSHRGRESTGELFF.

The chain carries TRBV30 and TRBJ1-6; TRBD1 is a possible D gene (6 bases). Trimming removed 3 bases from V and 9 bases from J, with 15 bases in between. This CDR3 has 14 residues. Germline CDR1 GTSNPN, CDR2 SVGIG (reference sequence). This CDR3 reads CAWRMQGHGSPLHF. CDR3 nucleotide sequence: TGTGCCTGGAGGATGCAGGGGCACGGTTCACCCCTCCACTTT.

With regard to this clone: The same CDR3 is also encoded by other DNA sequences in this sample. This chain uses TRBV14 with TRBJ1-1; D perhaps matches TRBD1 (6 bases). Deletions cut 0 bases from V and 5 bases from J, with 7 bases between. Looked up from germline, CDR1 is SGHDN and CDR2 is FVKESK. The CDR3 length is 13 residues. The DNA for the CDR3 is TGTGCCAGCAGCCAAGATAGGGGGACTGAAGCTTTCTTT. It codes for CASSQDRGTEAFF.

This clone was counted only a few times. The genes are TRBV19 and TRBJ2-5, with 8 bases aligning to TRBD2. The CDR3 length is 15 residues. Germline V CDR1 and CDR2: LNHDA, SQIVND (reference sequence). Trimming took 7 bases from V and 5 from J; bases not matched to a gene: 12. DNA for the CDR3: TGTGCCAGTAAAGTACAGGGACCGGGGGGGGAGACCCAGTACTTC. It encodes CASKVQGPGGETQYF.

The genes are TRBV2 and TRBJ2-3, with D perhaps TRBD1 (6 bases). The CDR3 totals 13 residues. CDR1 is SNHLY and CDR2 is FYNNEI in the germline V gene. V shed 6 bases and J shed 2 bases, with 9 bases lying between them. CDR3 sequence (DNA): TGTGCCAGCAGGGACAGTCTCACAGATACGCAGTATTTT. This codes for CASRDSLTDTQYF.

The chain carries TRBV7-2 and TRBJ1-5; 7 nucleotides agree with TRBD1. CDR3 length: 14 amino acids. Unmatched junction bases numbered 7, after V lost 5 bases and J lost 6 bases. Germline values: CDR1 SGHTA, CDR2 FQGNSA. CDR3 in amino acids: CASSRGSGGQPQHF. In DNA form, the CDR3 reads TGTGCCAGCAGCCGCGGATCAGGGGGTCAGCCCCAGCATTTT.

The table lists this clone with a count of one. V and J are TRBV7-9 and TRBJ1-2; a possible D gene is TRBD1 (5 bases). The CDR3 spans 17 residues. The V end lost 6 bases, the J end lost 2 bases, and 22 bases lay between the germline ends. The germline CDR1 and CDR2 sequences are SEHNR and FQNEAQ (reference sequence). CDR3 sequence: CASRPQPGLLNNYGYTF. DNA for the CDR3: TGTGCCAGCAGGCCCCAACCGGGACTACTCAACAACTATGGCTACACCTTC.

The V and J genes are TRBV7-3 and TRBJ1-5; 7 nucleotides align to TRBD1. Germline assignment: CDR1 SGHTA and CDR2 FQGTGA. V shed 5 bases, J shed 4 bases, and the junction held 2 bases outside the gene matches. The CDR3 sequence is 13 residues long. The CDR3 reads CASSEGANQPQHF. In DNA form, the CDR3 reads TGTGCCAGCAGCGAGGGGGCGAATCAGCCCCAGCATTTT. Full variable domain (rest looked up from reference TRBV7-3 and TRBJ1-5): GAGVSQTPSNKVTEKGKYVELRCDPISGHTALYWYRQSLGQGPEFLIYFQGTGAADDSGLPNDRFFAVRPEGSVSTLKIQRTERGDSAVYLCASSEGANQPQHFGDGTRLSIL.

With respect to this clone: An end of the junction does not agree with germline; a read error may underlie this. The chain recombines TRBV7-9 with TRBJ2-1; D is unresolved. Germline V lookup: CDR1 SEHNR, CDR2 FQNEAQ (reference sequence). This CDR3 contains 12 residues. CDR3 DNA: TGTTCCAGCACCCCCGGGTACAATGAGCAGTTCTTC. This sequence encodes CSSTPGYNEQFF.

This clone showed up just a few times. J is TRBJ1-5 and V is TRBV19; no clear D. The CDR3 consists of 13 residues. Germline-derived CDR1 and CDR2 are LNHDA and SQIVND (reference sequence). With 3 bases removed from V and 5 bases from J, the gap between germline ends came to 8 bases. The CDR3 nucleotides are TGTGCCAGTAGTATCATTCCGGATCAGCCCCAGCATTTT. Translated: CASSIIPDQPQHF.